These 16 T cell receptor beta chains were all obtained from the same sample, sequenced in a study of T cells in Graves' hyperthyroidism and ophthalmopathy (dated by TCRdb to between 2018 and 2021). Receptor libraries were prepared by multiplex PCR. Data came from an Illumina HiSeq 2000. The TCR beta CDR3 regions were amplified from the RNA transcripts. The TCR CDR3 was subjected to a first round of RT-PCR using the HTBI primer set and the Qiagen OneStep RT-PCR kit. TCRdb's own reprocessing of the public reads used fastp at Q25 and MiXCR and kept productive beta chains. CDR3 protein duplicates are merged, each entry listing the most common genes and DNA. Across this sample there are about 600,000 distinct CDR3 sequences, with more than 15% seen only once. The ten largest make up 3% to 4% of the sample. Sample: blood. The receptor set was obtained from a woman aged 40 to 50 with Graves' ophthalmopathy.

This clonotype was counted at least ten times. The chain has TRBV7-3 and TRBJ2-1; TRBD1 or TRBD2 may be the D gene (5 bases each). There are 14 residues in the CDR3. Germline V gene lookup returns CDR1 SGHTA and CDR2 FQGTGA. V was clipped by 5 bases and J by 5 bases, with 13 bases between them. The CDR3 coding sequence is TGTGCCAGCAGCCCCATGGTGGGACACAATGAGCAGTTCTTC. Residues: CASSPMVGHNEQFF.

This clonotype appeared a few times. The V gene is TRBV19, the J gene TRBJ1-2; D possibly corresponds to TRBD1 (5 bases). Germline CDR1 and CDR2: LNHDA and SQIVND (reference sequence). V was clipped by 5 bases and J by 3 bases, with 13 bases between them. The CDR3 totals 14 residues. The CDR3 sequence: CASSSDQGYYGYTF. For the CDR3, the DNA is TGTGCCAGTAGTTCCGATCAGGGCTACTATGGCTACACCTTC.

The chain joins TRBV5-1 to TRBJ2-1; 13 bases are shared with TRBD2. V lost 0 bases and J lost 0; bases outside the gene matches: 9. CDR3 length: 20 residues. In germline, CDR1 is SGHRS, CDR2 YFSETQ. CDR3 loop: CASSLGAPGLAGSSYNEQFF. The DNA for the CDR3 is TGCGCCAGCAGCTTGGGAGCGCCGGGACTAGCGGGGTCCTCCTACAATGAGCAGTTCTTC.

This clonotype has a count of ten or more. The CDR3 region has the DNA TGTGCCACCAGCAGAGATCGAGGGTACAATGAGCAGTTCTTC. Protein sequence: CATSRDRGYNEQFF. V usage is TRBV15 and J usage is TRBJ2-1, with D possibly TRBD2 on 5 matching bases. The CDR3 is made up of 14 amino acids. Germline values: CDR1 LNHNV, CDR2 YYDKDF (reference sequence). V gave up 0 bases and J gave up 4 bases, with 7 bases separating them.

As regards this clonotype: Just one base apart from a much larger clone, this may be a read error. This chain uses TRBV28 with TRBJ2-1, with 8 bases identical to TRBD2. J gave up 4 bases and V 6 bases, and 8 bases lay outside the gene matches. The CDR3 spans 15 residues. Germline lookup yields CDR1 MDHEN and CDR2 SYDVKM. CDR3: CASRRGGLEYNEQFF. The CDR3 DNA sequence: TGTGCCAGCAGACGGGGGGGTCTGGAATACAATGAGCAGTTCTTC.

This clonotype has a count of ten or more. The J gene is TRBJ2-1, the V gene TRBV3-1; 7 bases agree with TRBD1. The CDR3 runs 14 residues. J lost 7 bases, V lost 7 bases, and 10 bases had no gene match. CDR1 and CDR2 (germline): LGHDT, YNNKEL (reference sequence). The CDR3 sequence is CASTRQGRNNEQFF. CDR3 DNA sequence: TGTGCCAGCACCCGACAGGGAAGGAATAATGAGCAGTTCTTC.

This chain uses TRBV7-9 with TRBJ1-6; D is unresolved. In germline, CDR1 is SEHNR, CDR2 FQNEAQ (reference sequence). The CDR3 sequence is 16 residues long. The V and J ends lost 1 base and 0 bases respectively, with 7 bases between them. The CDR3 sequence: CASSLGASSYNSPLHF. DNA for the CDR3: TGTGCCAGCAGCTTAGGGGCCAGCTCCTATAATTCACCCCTCCACTTT. Full variable domain (missing parts from reference TRBV7-9 and TRBJ1-6): DTGVSQNPRHKITKRGQNVTFRCDPISEHNRLYWYRQTLGQGPEFLTYFQNEAQLEKSRLLSDRFSAERPKGSFSTLEIQRTEQGDSAMYLCASSLGASSYNSPLHFGNGTRLTVT.

V usage is TRBV10-3 and J usage is TRBJ1-3, with D perhaps TRBD1 (6 bases). This CDR3 region has 14 residues. Germline CDR1 ENHRY, CDR2 SYGVKD. V dropped 5 bases and J dropped 2 bases, with 10 bases sitting between them. The CDR3 sequence is CAISIGGAGNTIYF. CDR3 DNA sequence: TGTGCCATCAGTATAGGGGGAGCTGGAAACACCATATATTTT.

The chain combines TRBV7-8 with TRBJ1-5; a weak D match, TRBD1 (5 bases). CDR1 and CDR2 from the germline V gene are SGHVS and FQNEAQ. The CDR3 extends over 15 amino acids. Trimming shortened V by 1 base and J by 0 bases, and 7 bases separated the two germline ends. CDR3 amino acids: CASSLVGLSNQPQHF. Written as DNA, the CDR3 is TGTGCCAGCAGCTTAGTGGGACTTAGCAATCAGCCCCAGCATTTT. The whole variable domain, remainder taken from reference TRBV7-8 and TRBJ1-5, is GAGVSQSPRYKVAKRGQDVALRCDPISGHVSLFWYQQALGQGPEFLTYFQNEAQLDKSGLPSDRFFAERPEGSVSTLKIQRTQQEDSAVYLCASSLVGLSNQPQHFGDGTRLSIL.

This clonotype was recorded at least ten times. The genes are TRBV20-1 and TRBJ2-3; TRBD1 is a possible D gene (6 bases). The ends were cut back, 3 bases at V and 4 bases at J, with 14 bases in the middle. Looked up from germline, CDR1 is DFQATT and CDR2 is SNEGSKA (reference sequence). This CDR3 has 14 residues. In DNA form, the CDR3 reads TGCAGTGCTAGGGACGGGAAGGGGGCAGATACGCAGTATTTT. Protein sequence: CSARDGKGADTQYF.

The table lists this clonotype with many counts. This chain joins TRBV14 and TRBJ2-7, with D unresolved. Trimming removed 1 base at V and 7 bases at J, with 8 bases between. CDR1 SGHDN and CDR2 FVKESK come from the germline V gene. The CDR3 has 12 amino acids. The CDR3 nucleotides are TGTGCCAGCAGCCAAGGGTTGGGTGAGCAGTACTTC. Protein: CASSQGLGEQYF.

To note about this clonotype: This may be a read error: a much more frequent sequence differs by one nucleotide. The conserved final phenylalanine or tryptophan is absent from the CDR3, which likely points to a read error. The genes are TRBV19 and TRBJ2-1; 7 bases are a match to TRBD1. Germline CDR1 and CDR2: LNHDA and SQIVND (reference sequence). This CDR3 is 14 amino acids long. The ends lost 3 bases at V and 6 bases at J; junction bases unmatched: 5. In nucleotides, the CDR3 is TGTGCCAGTAGTATCTCGACAGGGTCCAATGAGCAGTTCTCC. It specifies CASSISTGSNEQFS.

The chain employs TRBV6-1 and TRBJ2-3, with 7 bases aligning to TRBD2. CDR1 is MNHNS, CDR2 SASEGT, per germline. Losses at the gene ends were 10 bases for V and 5 bases for J; bases not matched to a gene: 9. This CDR3 has 13 residues. CDR3 sequence reads: CATYTLAVDTQYF. DNA for the CDR3: TGTGCCACCTACACTCTAGCGGTAGATACGCAGTATTTT.

Many counts were recorded for this clonotype. V and J are TRBV7-8 and TRBJ2-7; 11 bases align to TRBD2. Trimming cost V 4 bases and J 6 bases; bases outside gene matches: 8. CDR3 length: 15 residues. The germline V gene encodes CDR1 SGHVS and CDR2 FQNEAQ. CDR3 nucleotide sequence: TGTGCCAGCAGCTCCCATAGCGGGAGGGCCATCGAGCAGTACTTC. Translation: CASSSHSGRAIEQYF.

This clonotype was seen at least ten times. This chain connects TRBV20-1 to TRBJ2-7; 9 nucleotides agree with TRBD1. V gave up 1 base and J gave up 4 bases; unmatched junction bases: 8. CDR3 size: 15 residues. Germline CDR1 is DFQATT and CDR2 is SNEGSKA (reference sequence). Here the CDR3 reads CSARAGTGLGYEQYF. The CDR3 nucleotides are TGCAGTGCTAGAGCCGGGACAGGGCTCGGGTACGAGCAGTACTTC.

With regard to this clonotype: It may be a read error: a sequence one base away is much more abundant. The genes are TRBV12-3 or TRBV12-4 and TRBJ1-2, with D unresolved. The CDR3 loop spans 13 amino acids. CDR3 amino acids: CTSSLALQSGYTF. The CDR3, as DNA: TGTACCAGCAGTTTAGCGTTGCAGTCGGGCTACACCTTC.